Each of the 8 T cell receptor beta chains below was sequenced from the same sample in a study of cytomegalovirus exposure and HLA in healthy donors. The PCR made use of 60 Vbeta and 13 Jbeta primers. Assay used: immunoSEQ multiplex PCR; TCRdb lists only in-frame clones, some missing. The sample has 140,000 to 150,000 clones, approximately 70% seen once. The sequencing sample was made of PBMCs. The receptors stem from a woman aged 55-69 years in good health and CMV-seropositive.

The V and J genes are TRBV28 and TRBJ2-2; D gene unclear. Trimming left V 6 bases short and J 2 bases short, with 19 bases between. The germline CDR1 and CDR2 sequences are MDHEN and SYDVKM. The CDR3 runs to 17 residues. As DNA, the CDR3 is TGTGCCAGCAGCCTTGCCGGCGTTCTAGGAAACACCGGGGAGCTGTTTTTT. Amino acid sequence: CASSLAGVLGNTGELFF. The complete variable domain, with remaining parts taken from reference TRBV28 and TRBJ2-2, reads DVKVTQSSRYLVKRTGEKVFLECVQDMDHENMFWYRQDPGLGLRLIYFSYDVKMKEKGDIPEGYSVSREKKERFSLILESASTNQTSMYLCASSLAGVLGNTGELFFGEGSRLTVL.

CDR3 protein: CASSARQGPNNEQFF. DNA of the CDR3: TGTGCCAGCAGTGCTCGACAGGGGCCCAACAATGAGCAGTTCTTC. The genes are TRBV6-1 and TRBJ2-1, with 8 bases that match TRBD1. This CDR3 has 15 amino acids. The germline gives CDR1 MNHNS, CDR2 SASEGT. V lost 4 bases and J lost 5; bases outside the gene matches: 7.

CDR3 loop: CASSLSGRAGSSYEQYF. CDR3 in DNA: TGTGCCAGCAGCTTAAGCGGGAGGGCCGGAAGCTCCTACGAGCAGTACTTC. The J gene is TRBJ2-7, the V gene TRBV13; 10 nucleotides align to TRBD2. This CDR3 is 17 amino acids long. The trim removed 2 bases at V and 0 bases at J, leaving 7 bases unmatched. Germline CDR1 and CDR2: PRHDT and FYEKMQ (reference sequence).

This clone was seen just once. This chain joins TRBV5-1 and TRBJ2-7; TRBD1 agrees at 9 bases. Germline V lookup: CDR1 SGHRS, CDR2 YFSETQ. V lost 0 bases and J lost 5; bases outside the gene matches: 6. The CDR3 is 15 amino acids. Here the CDR3 reads CASSLAGTGRDEQYF. The CDR3 nucleotides are TGCGCCAGCAGCTTGGCCGGGACAGGGAGAGACGAGCAGTACTTC.

This chain joins TRBV5-1 and TRBJ1-1; a possible D gene is TRBD1 (5 bases). Trimming took off 5 bases at V and 0 bases at J, with 11 bases between the two ends. The CDR3 runs to 14 residues. CDR1 is SGHRS, CDR2 YFSETQ, per germline. For the CDR3, the DNA is TGCGCCAGCAGTCCGACAGTCGTGAACACTGAAGCTTTCTTT. Amino acids: CASSPTVVNTEAFF.

The chain uses TRBV5-6 and TRBJ2-6; no reliable D call. Germline V lookup: CDR1 SGHDT, CDR2 YYEEEE. The length of the CDR3 is 16 residues. V lost 0 bases and J lost 0, with 7 bases in between. CDR3 nucleotides: TGTGCCAGCAGCTTGGTCCGGGTCTCTGGGGCCAACGTCCTGACTTTC. It specifies CASSLVRVSGANVLTF.

The chain uses TRBV6-6 and TRBJ2-7; 9 bases map to TRBD2. V was clipped by 8 bases and J by 3 bases; unmatched bases: 5. Germline V CDR1 and CDR2: MNHNY, SVGAGI (reference sequence). The CDR3 consists of 13 residues. CDR3 sequence: CASQLAGYYEQYF. Written as DNA, the CDR3 is TGTGCCAGCCAACTAGCGGGCTACTACGAGCAGTACTTC.

This clone was found a few times. This chain connects TRBV4-2 to TRBJ2-1; a weak D match, TRBD1 (6 bases). Trimming removed 0 bases from V and 0 bases from J, with 9 bases in between. The CDR3 extends over 16 amino acids. Germline values: CDR1 LGHNA, CDR2 YNFKEQ. In DNA form, the CDR3 reads TGTGCCAGCAGCCAAGAGGACAGTTCCTCCTACAATGAGCAGTTCTTC. Translating gives CASSQEDSSSYNEQFF.